These 9 T cell receptor beta chains came from one sample sequenced in a study of OX40 agonist ivuxolimab in advanced cancers. Sequenced by immunoSEQ multiplex PCR; TCRdb stores in-frame clones only, minus some. The sample yields roughly 110,000 clones, 90% seen once. The specimen was CD4+ or CD8+ T cells sorted from blood, collected in a trial of the OX40 agonist ivuxolimab. These receptors came from an adult with an advanced solid tumor such as melanoma, head and neck, liver or kidney cancer.

This clone was seen once. V usage is TRBV28 and J usage is TRBJ2-7; 9 bases are a match to TRBD1. This CDR3 spans 15 amino acids. The junction had 9 bases not matched to a gene; V was cut back by 4 bases and J by 5 bases. CDR1 and CDR2 from the germline V gene are MDHEN and SYDVKM. The CDR3 is CASSSPGTGFDEQYF. In nucleotides, the CDR3 is TGTGCCAGCAGTTCCCCCGGGACAGGGTTCGACGAGCAGTACTTC.

The V call is TRBV7-9, the J call TRBJ2-5; the D is unclear. The CDR3 consists of 12 residues. Per germline, CDR1 SEHNR and CDR2 FQNEAQ (reference sequence). V lost 4 bases, J lost 4 bases, and 7 bases lay in between. CDR3 sequence (DNA): TGTGCCAGCAGCTCGTGGGGAGAGACCCAGTACTTC. Protein: CASSSWGETQYF.

The chain is built from TRBV10-3 and TRBJ1-2; 8 bases are a match to TRBD1. CDR1 is ENHRY, CDR2 SYGVKD, per germline. This CDR3 contains 14 residues. V was clipped by 2 bases and J by 7 bases; unmatched bases: 6. DNA for the CDR3: TGTGCCATCAGTGAGAGGCAGGGGGCTAGTGGCTACACCTTC. This codes for CAISERQGASGYTF.

This clone was seen a single time. V and J are TRBV5-1 and TRBJ1-1; D not certain. This CDR3 comprises 15 residues. Germline CDR1 SGHRS, CDR2 YFSETQ. V lost 1 base and J lost 1, with 11 bases in between. In DNA form, the CDR3 reads TGCGCCAGCAGCTTGTGGGCCAATTCGAACACTGAAGCTTTCTTT. Residues: CASSLWANSNTEAFF.

The chain combines TRBV28 with TRBJ1-4, with TRBD1 identical over 7 bases. CDR1 and CDR2 from the germline V gene are MDHEN and SYDVKM. There are 16 residues in the CDR3. V lost 6 bases, J lost 7 bases, and 14 bases stayed unmatched. CDR3 DNA sequence: TGTGCCAGCAGACCCACCACCGGACCAGGGGGTGAAAAACTGTTTTTT. It translates to CASRPTTGPGGEKLFF.

The chain is built from TRBV2 and TRBJ2-3, with no clear D. CDR3 size: 11 residues. Per the germline V gene, CDR1 is SNHLY and CDR2 is FYNNEI. V was trimmed by 7 bases and J by 2 bases, leaving 4 bases between them. CDR3 nucleotide sequence: TGTGCCAGCACAGCCACAGATACGCAGTATTTT. Translating it yields CASTATDTQYF.

CDR3 sequence reads: CASFRNGIYNEQFF. The CDR3 nucleotides read TGTGCCAGCTTTAGGAACGGGATCTACAATGAGCAGTTCTTC. The rearrangement links TRBV27 to TRBJ2-1; D is perhaps TRBD2 (5 bases). This CDR3 comprises 14 residues. V was clipped by 8 bases and J by 3 bases, with 14 bases between them. Germline assignment: CDR1 MNHEY and CDR2 SMNVEV (reference sequence).

The chain couples TRBV9 to TRBJ1-2, with TRBD1 matching 10 bases. CDR3 length: 16 residues. Per germline, CDR1 SGDLS and CDR2 YYNGEE. The J segment lost 3 bases and the V segment lost 4 bases, leaving 9 bases of the junction unmatched. CDR3 DNA: TGTGCCAGCAGCCCTAGGGGGACAGGGGCCCACTATGGCTACACCTTC. This sequence encodes CASSPRGTGAHYGYTF.

This rearrangement joins TRBV5-1 to TRBJ1-5; TRBD1 agrees at 8 bases. The V gene end was trimmed by 2 bases and the J gene end by 4 bases; junction bases not matched to a gene: 5. Germline V gene lookup returns CDR1 SGHRS and CDR2 YFSETQ. The CDR3 is 15 residues long. In nucleotides, the CDR3 is TGCGCCAGCAGCTTAACAGGGGGGGAGAATCAGCCCCAGCATTTT. It encodes CASSLTGGENQPQHF.